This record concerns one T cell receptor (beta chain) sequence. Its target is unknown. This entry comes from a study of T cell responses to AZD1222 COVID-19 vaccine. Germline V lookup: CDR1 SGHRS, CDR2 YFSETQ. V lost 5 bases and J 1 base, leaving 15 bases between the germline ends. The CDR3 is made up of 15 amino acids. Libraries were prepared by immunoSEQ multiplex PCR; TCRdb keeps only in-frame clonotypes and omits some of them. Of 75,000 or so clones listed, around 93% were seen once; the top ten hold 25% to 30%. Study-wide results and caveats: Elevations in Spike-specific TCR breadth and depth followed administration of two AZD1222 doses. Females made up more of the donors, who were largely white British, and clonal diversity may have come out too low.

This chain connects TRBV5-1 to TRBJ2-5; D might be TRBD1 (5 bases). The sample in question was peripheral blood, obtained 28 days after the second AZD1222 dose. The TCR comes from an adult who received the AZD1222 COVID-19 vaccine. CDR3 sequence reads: CASRPFAGFQETQYF. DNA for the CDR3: TGCGCCAGCAGGCCGTTCGCAGGGTTCCAAGAGACCCAGTACTTC.